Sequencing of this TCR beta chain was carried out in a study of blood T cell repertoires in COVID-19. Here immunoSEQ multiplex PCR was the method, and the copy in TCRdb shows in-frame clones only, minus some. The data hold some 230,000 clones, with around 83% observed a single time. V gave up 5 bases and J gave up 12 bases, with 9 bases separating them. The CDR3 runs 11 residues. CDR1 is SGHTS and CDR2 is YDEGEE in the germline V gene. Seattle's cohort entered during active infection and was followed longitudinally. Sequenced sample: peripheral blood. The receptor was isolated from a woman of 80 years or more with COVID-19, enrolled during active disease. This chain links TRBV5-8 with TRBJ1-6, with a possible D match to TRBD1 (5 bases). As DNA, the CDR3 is TGTGCCAGCAGAGGAGGGGTACCCCTCCACTTT. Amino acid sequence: CASRGGVPLHF.